This record concerns one TCR beta chain sequence. Authors' data handling: Reference gene primers were amplified, and this amplification served to estimate nucleated cell counts. Clones were sequenced by immunoSEQ multiplex PCR, and TCRdb holds only the in-frame ones, with some missing. The V and J calls and clone size come from that table; D and trimming were worked out from the DNA. There are roughly 69,000 clones in the sample; roughly 80% occur only once, and around 4.1% lies in the top ten. This record comes from a study of blood T cell repertoires in COVID-19. The CDR3 totals 16 residues. V lost 5 bases to trimming and J lost 0 bases; unmatched junction nucleotides: 9. Germline V CDR1 and CDR2: SQVTM, ANQGSEA.

Material for sequencing was PBMCs or T cells enriched from blood (not recorded which). V gene TRBV29-1 combines with J gene TRBJ2-4; 8 bases line up with TRBD2. This TCR came from a woman aged 40 to 50 with acute COVID-19. This CDR3 is CSVRDYGGGAKNIQYF. In DNA form, the CDR3 reads TGCAGCGTTCGGGACTACGGGGGGGGAGCCAAAAACATTCAGTACTTC.